This T cell receptor beta chain was observed in a study of blood T cell repertoires in COVID-19. In the study overall: Samples taken during acute and convalescent COVID-19 were collected in the United States, Italy and Spain.

Germline lookup yields CDR1 SGDLS and CDR2 YYNGEE. This CDR3 is built from 14 residues. V lost 3 bases, J lost 9 bases, and 11 bases stayed unmatched. Generated by immunoSEQ multiplex PCR, the TCRdb table keeps only in-frame clones and is missing some. Among over 150,000 clones listed, around 80% were seen once. The receptor was isolated from a human donor in a cohort sampled during active COVID-19. The sample taken for sequencing was peripheral blood. V is TRBV9 and J is TRBJ2-7; 8 nucleotides agree with TRBD1. CDR3 DNA: TGTGCCAGCAGCGGATACAGGGGGGAAATAAGGCAGTACTTC. It translates to CASSGYRGEIRQYF.